The 19 T cell receptor beta chains listed next were all sequenced from one sample in a study of metastatic and nonmetastatic thyroid tumors. Via MiXCR, TCRdb re-called the PCR reads. The table includes about 62,000 clones, more than 3.5% detected once. Patients underwent thyroid surgery, and none had received any treatment before it. Specimen: blood. The source of these receptors is a female donor with papillary thyroid cancer or a benign thyroid nodule (not recorded which). Some clones in this sample may be carry-over from other donors' samples.

This clone has ten or more counts. The V gene is TRBV6-5, the J gene TRBJ1-1; weak D call: TRBD1 (5 bases). The CDR3 has 14 residues. Germline V CDR1 and CDR2: MNHEY, SVGAGI. V was cut by 2 bases and J by 4 bases, with 11 bases left in between. The CDR3 sequence: CASSYRGGGTEAFF. CDR3 nucleotide sequence: TGTGCCAGCAGTTACCGGGGCGGGGGCACTGAAGCTTTCTTT.

This clone was counted many times. The gene calls are TRBV6-1 and TRBJ2-7; D is unclear. The CDR3 length is 12 residues. Germline CDR1 is MNHNS and CDR2 is SASEGT. V gave up 6 bases and J gave up 4 bases, with 10 bases separating them. CDR3 sequence: CASSHAVYEQYF. The CDR3 coding sequence is TGTGCCAGCAGCCATGCGGTATACGAGCAGTACTTC.

This clone was detected many times. The sample contains more than one DNA sequence encoding this CDR3. This chain joins TRBV7-9 and TRBJ1-1, with D possibly TRBD1 on 5 matching bases. This CDR3 is built from 15 residues. The V and J ends lost 5 bases and 2 bases respectively, with 15 bases between them. Germline V CDR1 and CDR2: SEHNR, FQNEAQ (reference sequence). CDR3: CASSPPRGSNTEAFF. Here the CDR3 DNA reads TGTGCCAGCAGCCCACCTCGGGGGTCTAACACTGAAGCTTTCTTT.

This clone came up many times. The V and J genes are TRBV28 and TRBJ2-5; D remains ambiguous. The V gene's germline CDR1 is MDHEN and CDR2 SYDVKM. The CDR3 length is 13 residues. V was clipped by 8 bases and J by 3 bases, with 13 bases between them. CDR3: CASRKNQKETQYF. The CDR3 DNA reads as TGTGCCAGCCGAAAGAACCAGAAAGAGACCCAGTACTTC.

This clone was seen ten or more times. The sample has other DNA sequences that encode this CDR3 too. CDR3 region: CASSSRTTLRDEQFF. In DNA, the CDR3 is TGTGCCAGCAGTAGTCGGACGACTCTGCGCGATGAGCAGTTCTTC. The chain uses TRBV6-2 or TRBV6-3 and TRBJ2-1; D remains unclear. Trimming stripped 5 bases from V and 8 bases from J, with 19 bases between. The CDR3 runs to 15 residues. Germline V gene sequence: CDR1 MNHEY, CDR2 SVGEGT.

Concerning this clone itself: Since the CDR3 does not end with the conserved phenylalanine or tryptophan, this likely comes from a read error. The J gene is TRBJ1-1, the V gene TRBV3-1; 8 bases fit TRBD1. Germline V CDR1 and CDR2: LGHDT, YNNKEL (reference sequence). The CDR3 is 15 residues long. Trimming cost V 5 bases and J 1 base; bases outside gene matches: 6. In nucleotides, the CDR3 is TGTGCCAGCAGCATTCGGACAGGGAAGAACACTGAAGCTTTCCTT. This gives the protein CASSIRTGKNTEAFL.

The DNA of the CDR3 is TGTGCCAGCAGCCGGTGGCATACAGATACGCAGTATTTT. Translation gives CASSRWHTDTQYF. V usage is TRBV3-1 and J usage is TRBJ2-3, with D hard to call. This CDR3 spans 13 amino acids. Trimming stripped 4 bases from V and 3 bases from J, with 8 bases between. The germline gives CDR1 LGHDT, CDR2 YNNKEL (reference sequence).

On this clone: Just one base apart from a much larger clone, this may be a read error. The J gene is TRBJ1-2, the V gene TRBV5-5; tentative D call: TRBD1 (5 bases). This CDR3 has 15 amino acids. Germline CDR1 SGHKS, CDR2 YYEKEE (reference sequence). The V end was cut by 1 base, the J end by 3 bases, with 13 bases between. CDR3 bases: TGTGCCAGCAGCTTGTGGGGGGGGGTCGACTATGGCTACACCTTC. Translating it yields CASSLWGGVDYGYTF.

This clone has a handful of counts. The chain employs TRBV5-1 and TRBJ2-1, with TRBD1 as a possible D gene (6 bases). Per the germline V gene, CDR1 is SGHRS and CDR2 is YFSETQ. Trimming shortened V by 7 bases and J by 2 bases, and 13 bases separated the two germline ends. The CDR3 covers 14 residues. CDR3 in amino acids: CASGWDKTYNEQFF. In DNA, the CDR3 is TGCGCCAGCGGCTGGGACAAGACCTACAATGAGCAGTTCTTC.

This clone showed up just a few times. This chain uses TRBV11-3 with TRBJ2-1, with 10 bases fitting TRBD2. Trimming at V came to 4 bases and at J to 6 bases, leaving 6 bases not matched to a gene. The CDR3 totals 15 residues. CDR1 is SGHNT, CDR2 YENEEA, per germline. The CDR3 region is CASSSGTSAFNEQFF. The CDR3 nucleotides read TGTGCCAGCAGCTCCGGGACTAGCGCCTTCAATGAGCAGTTCTTC.

This clone occurred many times. The junction departs from the called germline gene at one end, perhaps through a read error. This rearrangement joins TRBV12-3 or TRBV12-4 to TRBJ1-2, with 11 bases fitting TRBD1. The CDR3 runs 12 residues. CDR3 bases: TGTGCCAGCAGTTTAACCCCGGACAGGGGGCTTTTC. Its protein product is CASSLTPDRGLF.

Many counts were recorded for this clone. V and J are TRBV5-1 and TRBJ2-3, with D unresolved. The CDR3 has 15 amino acids. Per the germline V gene, CDR1 is SGHRS and CDR2 is YFSETQ. V dropped 4 bases and J dropped 1 base, with 13 bases sitting between them. Here the CDR3 reads CASSQSPRGTDTQYF. In DNA, the CDR3 is TGCGCCAGCAGCCAGTCCCCCCGGGGCACAGATACGCAGTATTTT.

This clone rates as medium-sized. The chain has TRBV6-1 and TRBJ1-6; D is ambiguous. Germline V gene lookup returns CDR1 MNHNS and CDR2 SASEGT. V gave up 5 bases and J gave up 0 bases, with 17 bases separating them. The CDR3 is 18 residues long. The CDR3 DNA reads as TGTGCCAGCAGTTTCAACCCGCCCGCGAACTCCTATAATTCACCCCTCCACTTT. This codes for CASSFNPPANSYNSPLHF.

This clone was picked up many times. This chain joins TRBV7-2 and TRBJ2-7; 11 nucleotides line up with TRBD2. The CDR3 is 15 residues long. Per the germline V gene, CDR1 is SGHTA and CDR2 is FQGNSA. The V segment lost 6 bases and the J segment 4 bases; nucleotides outside the gene matches: 8. DNA of the CDR3: TGTGCCAGCAGATCCACTAGCGGGAGTTCGTACGAGCAGTACTTC. Protein product: CASRSTSGSSYEQYF.

Many counts were recorded for this clone. The gene calls are TRBV5-6 and TRBJ1-5, with 9 nucleotides matching TRBD1. With V trimmed by 4 bases and J by 4 bases, 3 bases remained unmatched. CDR1 is SGHDT, CDR2 YYEEEE, per germline. The CDR3 length is 14 residues. CDR3 nucleotides: TGTGCCAGCAGCCGGACAGGGGTAAATCAGCCCCAGCATTTT. Encoded protein: CASSRTGVNQPQHF.

This clone came up many times. The CDR3 is CASSSSADGFYEQYF. CDR3 nucleotide sequence: TGTGCCAGCAGCTCTAGTGCTGACGGGTTCTACGAGCAGTACTTC. The V call is TRBV9, the J call TRBJ2-7; D not certain. Trimming shortened V by 4 bases and J by 3 bases, and 17 bases separated the two germline ends. Germline loops: CDR1 SGDLS, CDR2 YYNGEE. The CDR3 is made up of 15 amino acids. The whole variable domain, remainder taken from reference TRBV9 and TRBJ2-7, is DSGVTQTPKHLITATGQRVTLRCSPRSGDLSVYWYQQSLDQGLQFLIQYYNGEERAKGNILERFSAQQFPDLHSELNLSSLELGDSALYFCASSSSADGFYEQYFGPGTRLTVT.

This clone came up many times. This chain joins TRBV6-1 and TRBJ2-1, with D perhaps TRBD1 or TRBD2 (5 bases each). The V end lost 7 bases, the J end lost 7 bases, and 11 bases lay between the germline ends. From germline, CDR1 is MNHNS and CDR2 SASEGT. The CDR3 consists of 12 residues. CDR3 DNA: TGTGCCAGCAAGATGGGGGAGAATGAGCAGTTCTTC. Its protein product is CASKMGENEQFF.

This clone has ten or more counts. The chain employs TRBV20-1 and TRBJ2-1; D unresolved. V lost 6 bases, J lost 7 bases, and 16 bases lay in between. Germline values: CDR1 DFQATT, CDR2 SNEGSKA (reference sequence). The CDR3 covers 13 residues. CDR3 region: CSAQQGRENEQFF. The CDR3 nucleotides read TGCAGTGCCCAGCAAGGGCGCGAAAATGAGCAGTTCTTC.

This clone was detected ten times or more. This chain uses TRBV30 with TRBJ1-2; tentative D call: TRBD1 (5 bases). The CDR3 is 13 amino acids. Germline values: CDR1 GTSNPN, CDR2 SVGIG (reference sequence). V dropped 4 bases and J dropped 7 bases, with 16 bases sitting between them. In DNA, the CDR3 is TGTGCCTGGACCTGGGGGGGGGGAACTGGCTACACCTTC. Residues: CAWTWGGGTGYTF.